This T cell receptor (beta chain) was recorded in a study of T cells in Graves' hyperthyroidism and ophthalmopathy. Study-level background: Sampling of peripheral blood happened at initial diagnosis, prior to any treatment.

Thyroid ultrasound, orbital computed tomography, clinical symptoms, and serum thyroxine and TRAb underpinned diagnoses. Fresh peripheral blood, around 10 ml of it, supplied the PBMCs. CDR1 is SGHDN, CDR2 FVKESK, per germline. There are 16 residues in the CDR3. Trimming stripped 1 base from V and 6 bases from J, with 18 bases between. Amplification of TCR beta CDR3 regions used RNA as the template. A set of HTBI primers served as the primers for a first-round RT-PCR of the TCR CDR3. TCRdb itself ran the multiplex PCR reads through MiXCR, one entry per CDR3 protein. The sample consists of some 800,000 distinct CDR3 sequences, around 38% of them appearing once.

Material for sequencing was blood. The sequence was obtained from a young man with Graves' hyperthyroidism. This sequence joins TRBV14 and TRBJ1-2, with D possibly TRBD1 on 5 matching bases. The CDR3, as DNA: TGTGCCAGCAGCCAAGTACAGGTGCCTTTTGGGGATGGCTACACCTTC. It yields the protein CASSQVQVPFGDGYTF.